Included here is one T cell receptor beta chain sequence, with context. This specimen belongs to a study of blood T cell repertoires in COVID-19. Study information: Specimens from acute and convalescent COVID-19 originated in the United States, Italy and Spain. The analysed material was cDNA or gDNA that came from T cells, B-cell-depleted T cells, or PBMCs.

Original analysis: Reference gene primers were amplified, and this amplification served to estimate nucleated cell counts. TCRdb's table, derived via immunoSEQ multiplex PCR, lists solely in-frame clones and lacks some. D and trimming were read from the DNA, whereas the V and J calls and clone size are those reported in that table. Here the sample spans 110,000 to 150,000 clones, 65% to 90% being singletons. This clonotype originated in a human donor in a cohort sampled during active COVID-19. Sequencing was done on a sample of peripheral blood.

CDR3 residues: CASSPPGADEQFF. The CDR3 bases are TGTGCCAGCAGCCCCCCAGGGGCTGATGAGCAGTTCTTC. The V and J genes are TRBV7-9 and TRBJ2-1, with D possibly TRBD1 on 6 matching bases. Germline V gene sequence: CDR1 SEHNR, CDR2 FQNEAQ (reference sequence). This CDR3 spans 13 amino acids. Deletions cut 5 bases from V and 8 bases from J, with 13 bases between. Based on the CDR3 plus reference TRBV7-9 and TRBJ2-1, the full variable domain is DTGVSQNPRHKITKRGQNVTFRCDPISEHNRLYWYRQTLGQGPEFLTYFQNEAQLEKSRLLSDRFSAERPKGSFSTLEIQRTEQGDSAMYLCASSPPGADEQFFGPGTRLTVL.